This T cell receptor beta chain was observed in a study of cytomegalovirus exposure and HLA in healthy donors. For the study at large: HLA-typed donors contributed 80 million or so unique TCRs, which were held in an early data release. Regarding the study as a whole: Reports indicate that TCR beta sequences accurately predicted the HLA-A and HLA-B alleles of most subjects.

CDR1 SGDLS and CDR2 YYNGEE come from the germline V gene. This CDR3 spans 14 amino acids. J was trimmed by 3 bases and V by 4 bases; bases with no gene match: 5. A single count supports this clone. Antigen: not known. The PCR contained 60 Vbeta and 13 Jbeta primers. TCRdb's table, derived via immunoSEQ multiplex PCR, lists solely in-frame clones and lacks some. The repertoire holds roughly 150,000 clones, with around 79% as singletons. The sample consisted of PBMCs. The chain carries TRBV9 and TRBJ2-7; 9 nucleotides line up with TRBD1. The TCR comes from a man between 40 and 49 years old in good health and CMV-seropositive. CDR3 sequence: CASSPTGGGYEQYF. DNA of the CDR3: TGTGCCAGCAGCCCCACAGGGGGCGGCTACGAGCAGTACTTC.